This T cell receptor beta chain was identified during a study of graft-versus-host responses after intestinal transplantation. Overall study context: Each recipient received a multivisceral, liver-intestinal, or isolated intestinal graft. All recipients got anti-thymocyte globulin induction, then tacrolimus and steroids for 2 to 3 years. Findings and caveats of the study: Present in recipient marrow, GvH clones included some that appeared first in ileum or blood. Some patients had graft-donor T cell macrochimerism, and their allografts showed high graft-versus-host to host-versus-graft clonal ratios.

TCRdb's table, derived via immunoSEQ multiplex PCR, lists solely in-frame clones and lacks some. The sample contains some 88,000 clones, 90% to 95% of which appear only once. Comments on this clone: What it binds is not known.

Trimming took off 0 bases at V and 3 bases at J, with 8 bases between the two ends. Germline V gene sequence: CDR1 SGHRS, CDR2 YFSETQ. This CDR3 has 14 residues. The specimen was unstimulated CD8+ T cells sorted from spleen or lymph node cells, collected before intestinal transplant. The receptor was isolated from a human donor who received an intestinal transplant. The chain couples TRBV5-1 to TRBJ2-3; no firm D call. Here the CDR3 DNA reads TGCGCCAGCAGCTTGGCCCTCAGGACAGATACGCAGTATTTT. This sequence encodes CASSLALRTDTQYF.